This T cell receptor beta chain was sequenced in a study of blood T cells in healthy people across ages. Trimming shortened V by 0 bases and J by 1 base, and 6 bases separated the two germline ends. This CDR3 spans 14 amino acids. CDR1 and CDR2 (germline): SGHRS, YFSETQ. This clonotype was counted many times. A J-beta primer mix and a sample-barcoded 5' primer were used in a second PCR of about 6 to 12 cycles. TCRdb processed the 5' RACE reads anew with MiXCR; each CDR3 protein has one entry. The table has roughly 680,000 distinct CDR3 sequences, more than 45% seen once; the top ten hold approximately 15%. Staff drew around 10 milliliters of peripheral blood from each donor.

This clonotype was sampled from a woman older than 75 in good health. The sequenced sample was blood. This chain links TRBV5-1 with TRBJ2-3; weak D call: TRBD2 (5 bases). CDR3 in DNA: TGCGCCAGCAGCTTGGCAGCGGGCACAGATACGCAGTATTTT. This sequence encodes CASSLAAGTDTQYF.